This T cell receptor (beta chain) was sequenced for a study of control samples from healthy donors and cancer patients. V lost 1 base to trimming and J lost 9 bases, with 10 bases between them. CDR3 length: 12 amino acids. Looked up from germline, CDR1 is SEHNR and CDR2 is FQNEAQ (reference sequence). The method was immunoSEQ multiplex PCR; TCRdb's version includes in-frame clones alone and lacks a portion of them. The sample includes around 72,000 clones, 84% of them seen just once. Sample: blood. The chain uses TRBV7-9 and TRBJ2-7; D not resolved. The sequence derives from a man aged 50-60 years in good health. CDR3 amino acids: CASSLEWSGQYF. The CDR3 DNA follows: TGTGCCAGCAGCTTAGAGTGGTCCGGGCAGTACTTC.